The entry that follows covers one T cell receptor beta chain sequence. The antigen is unknown. The sample originates from a study of cytomegalovirus exposure and HLA in healthy donors. Broader study findings: Later analysis reportedly placed an Asian-associated ancestry cluster below the roughly 690-donor mean in N-insertions.

The PCR had 60 Vbeta and 13 Jbeta primers. The data were produced by immunoSEQ multiplex PCR, yet TCRdb's version contains in-frame clones alone and is incomplete. The sample includes 100,000 to 150,000 clones, roughly 80% of them seen just once. The germline V gene encodes CDR1 SNHLY and CDR2 FYNNEI. The CDR3 extends over 17 amino acids. The ends lost 1 base at V and 7 bases at J; junction bases unmatched: 11. Sequenced: PBMCs. The TCR comes from a man aged 40-50 years in good health and CMV-seronegative. This chain links TRBV2 with TRBJ1-4, with TRBD1 matching over 8 bases. CDR3 region: CASSEGATGVGSEKLFF. In DNA, the CDR3 is TGTGCCAGCAGTGAAGGGGCGACAGGGGTAGGAAGTGAAAAACTGTTTTTT. The variable domain in full, with the rest retrieved from reference TRBV2 and TRBJ1-4, is EPEVTQTPSHQVTQMGQEVILRCVPISNHLYFYWYRQILGQKVEFLVSFYNNEISEKSEIFDDQFSVERPDGSNFTLKIRSTKLEDSAMYFCASSEGATGVGSEKLFFGSGTQLSVL.